This T cell receptor beta chain was recorded in a study of T cell responses to AZD1222 COVID-19 vaccine. Whole-study findings and limits: There were vaccine-associated CD4 TCRs across spike, dominant at 160-218 and 743-854. When two AZD1222 doses had been given, Spike-specific TCR breadth and depth rose.

Clones were sequenced by immunoSEQ multiplex PCR, and TCRdb holds only the in-frame ones, with some missing. Of 95,000 to 150,000 clones listed, 85% to 90% were seen once; the top ten hold 3.1%. Regarding this clone: Its target is not known.

The source was peripheral blood, collected on day 0 of AZD1222 vaccination. This receptor was taken from an adult in good health.

The chain's CDR3 is CASSRQAPATLHF. The CDR3 bases are TGTGCCAGCAGCCGACAGGCCCCAGCGACCCTCCACTTT. This chain uses TRBV28 with TRBJ1-6; D is possibly TRBD1 (6 bases). The CDR3 runs to 13 residues. V lost 6 bases, J lost 14 bases, and 17 bases lay in between. The V gene's germline CDR1 is MDHEN and CDR2 SYDVKM.